Below are 25 T cell receptor beta chains sequenced from a single sample in a study of beta chain features in type 1 diabetes. Study results and limitations: A moderate, significant TCRB CDR3 shortening appeared in type 1 diabetes across four CD4+ subsets.

The investigators reverse transcribed all of the isolated RNA, so they sequenced expressed TCRB transcripts. Generated by immunoSEQ multiplex PCR, the TCRdb table keeps only in-frame clones and is missing some. In the table there are about 260,000 clones, approximately 20% of which are singletons. No antigens are known for them. Sequencing used naive CD4+ T cells from blood. These receptors were taken from a woman aged 40 to 50 with type 1 diabetes.

V and J are TRBV28 and TRBJ2-1, with 8 positions matching TRBD1. V lost 6 bases and J lost 2; bases outside the gene matches: 6. Germline CDR1 is MDHEN and CDR2 is SYDVKM. This CDR3 spans 15 amino acids. The CDR3 loop reads CASRKTTGAYNEQFF. The CDR3 coding sequence is TGTGCCAGCAGGAAGACGACAGGGGCCTACAATGAGCAGTTCTTC.

This chain uses TRBV2 with TRBJ1-6; 8 bases fit TRBD1. CDR1 and CDR2 (germline): SNHLY, FYNNEI. V gave up 8 bases and J gave up 9 bases; unmatched junction bases: 15. The CDR3 runs 16 residues. The CDR3: CASALRGQGNGSPLHF. The CDR3 nucleotides read TGTGCCAGCGCCCTTCGAGGACAGGGAAACGGTTCACCCCTCCACTTT.

The chain recombines TRBV7-3 with TRBJ1-1; D remains ambiguous. Germline V CDR1 and CDR2: SGHTA, FQGTGA. With 5 bases removed from V and 5 bases from J, the gap between germline ends came to 18 bases. This CDR3 has 15 residues. Written as DNA, the CDR3 is TGTGCCAGCAGCCCCGGGTTTTCCCGGAGGACTGAAGCTTTCTTT. This gives the protein CASSPGFSRRTEAFF.

The gene calls are TRBV9 and TRBJ2-2; 12 bases are shared with TRBD2. V shed 0 bases and J 4 bases; nucleotides not matched to a gene: 1. The CDR3 has 16 residues. CDR1 is SGDLS and CDR2 is YYNGEE in the germline V gene. CDR3 region: CASSVASGGATGELFF. The CDR3 DNA follows: TGTGCCAGCAGCGTAGCTAGCGGGGGGGCCACCGGGGAGCTGTTTTTT.

J is TRBJ1-1 and V is TRBV5-1; D gene uncertain. CDR1 is SGHRS, CDR2 YFSETQ, per germline. The V and J ends lost 6 bases and 6 bases respectively, with 18 bases between them. The CDR3 spans 14 residues. This chain's CDR3 is CASKGTLGRAEAFF. CDR3 sequence (DNA): TGCGCCAGCAAAGGCACCTTAGGGAGGGCTGAAGCTTTCTTT. The full variable domain, with the rest looked up from reference TRBV5-1 and TRBJ1-1, is KAGVTQTPRYLIKTRGQQVTLSCSPISGHRSVSWYQQTPGQGLQFLFEYFSETQRNKGNFPGRFSGRQFSNSRSEMNVSTLELGDSALYLCASKGTLGRAEAFFGQGTRLTVV.

This chain links TRBV29-1 with TRBJ2-5; 7 bases map to TRBD1. Unmatched junction bases numbered 9, after V lost 4 bases and J lost 7 bases. The CDR3 has 13 residues. From germline, CDR1 is SQVTM and CDR2 ANQGSEA. CDR3 DNA: TGCAGCGTTGTCGAGGGGGCCGGAGGGACCCAGTACTTC. Its protein is CSVVEGAGGTQYF.

This clone has only a few counts. The gene calls are TRBV19 and TRBJ2-5; TRBD1 aligns across 10 bases. The trim removed 5 bases at V and 3 bases at J, leaving 3 bases unmatched. The V gene's germline CDR1 is LNHDA and CDR2 SQIVND (reference sequence). The CDR3 runs 14 residues. CDR3 amino acids: CASSVGQGEETQYF. CDR3 DNA: TGTGCCAGTAGTGTCGGACAGGGGGAAGAGACCCAGTACTTC.

The gene calls are TRBV19 and TRBJ1-1, with TRBD1 as a possible D gene (6 bases). The CDR3 loop spans 14 amino acids. Germline CDR1 and CDR2: LNHDA and SQIVND (reference sequence). Trimming removed 3 bases at V and 2 bases at J, with 10 bases between. Here the CDR3 DNA reads TGTGCCAGTAGTATGGTCGGGACAAACACTGAAGCTTTCTTT. This encodes CASSMVGTNTEAFF.

The J gene is TRBJ2-5, the V gene TRBV18, with D unclear. Germline V gene lookup returns CDR1 KGHSH and CDR2 LQKENI. CDR3 length equals 14 residues. Trimming pared 4 bases from V and 0 bases from J, leaving 9 bases between. CDR3 sequence: CASSQRSDQETQYF. CDR3 in DNA: TGTGCCAGCTCACAGCGTTCAGACCAAGAGACCCAGTACTTC.

This clone was detected a few times. V gene TRBV30 combines with J gene TRBJ2-2; D gene unclear. This CDR3 is 14 amino acids long. Germline V gives CDR1 GTSNPN, CDR2 SVGIG (reference sequence). V lost 0 bases and J lost 2, with 7 bases in between. CDR3 in amino acids: CAWSVSLNTGELFF. As DNA, the CDR3 is TGTGCCTGGAGTGTATCTCTCAACACCGGGGAGCTGTTTTTT.

The chain recombines TRBV28 with TRBJ2-7; perhaps TRBD1 as D (5 bases). The CDR3 spans 13 residues. V lost 4 bases and J 4 bases, leaving 11 bases between the germline ends. Germline V gene lookup returns CDR1 MDHEN and CDR2 SYDVKM. The CDR3 DNA reads as TGTGCCAGCAGTTCCCCCGACAGTTACGAGCAGTACTTC. Translated: CASSSPDSYEQYF.

A few counts support this clone. The J gene is TRBJ2-5, the V gene TRBV29-1; no clear D gene. Trimming removed 8 bases at V and 1 base at J, with 14 bases between. Per the germline V gene, CDR1 is SQVTM and CDR2 is ANQGSEA. The CDR3 is 13 residues long. CDR3 loop: CSSSRTPQETQYF. CDR3 sequence (DNA): TGCAGCTCATCTAGAACCCCCCAAGAGACCCAGTACTTC.

The CDR3 loop is CASSVGQAFYQPQHF. The CDR3 bases are TGTGCCAGCAGCGTCGGACAGGCATTCTATCAGCCCCAGCATTTT. This chain uses TRBV9 with TRBJ1-5; the match to TRBD1 covers 7 bases. V trimming: 2 bases; J trimming: 5 bases; junction bases outside the gene matches: 7. CDR1 SGDLS and CDR2 YYNGEE come from the germline V gene. This CDR3 contains 15 residues.

J is TRBJ1-2 and V is TRBV2; D perhaps matches TRBD1 (5 bases). This CDR3 is 17 amino acids long. In germline, CDR1 is SNHLY, CDR2 FYNNEI. The V gene lost 9 bases and the J gene lost 8 bases, with 31 bases spanning the gap. The CDR3 coding sequence is TGTGCCAGTTCCTATCTTCAGTCCCCCGCCGGGGGTACCGGCTACACCTTC. The encoded protein is CASSYLQSPAGGTGYTF.

This clone was seen more than once but under ten times. The chain recombines TRBV4-3 with TRBJ2-3; maybe TRBD1 (5 bases). The CDR3 loop spans 17 amino acids. The V end lost 4 bases, the J end lost 0 bases, and 17 bases lay between the germline ends. Germline CDR1 reads LGHNA; CDR2 reads YSLEER. In nucleotides, the CDR3 is TGCGCCAGCAGCCGAGACAGTTCCCCTCCTAGCACAGATACGCAGTATTTT. Its translation is CASSRDSSPPSTDTQYF.

V usage is TRBV7-8 and J usage is TRBJ2-5, with D perhaps matching TRBD1 (6 bases). The CDR3 covers 14 residues. Looked up from germline, CDR1 is SGHVS and CDR2 is FQNEAQ. V lost 6 bases, J lost 5 bases, and 16 bases lay in between. The CDR3 sequence is CASRQHRASETQYF. CDR3 sequence (DNA): TGTGCCAGCAGGCAACACAGGGCGTCGGAGACCCAGTACTTC.

This clone has just a few counts. The genes are TRBV9 and TRBJ1-1, with 7 bases fitting TRBD1. The CDR3 sequence is 12 residues long. With 5 bases clipped from V and 8 bases from J, the junction kept 6 bases outside the gene matches. CDR1 is SGDLS, CDR2 YYNGEE, per germline. The CDR3 nucleotides read TGTGCCAGCAGTGCCGGGACAGCCGAAGCTTTCTTT. Translated: CASSAGTAEAFF.

The J gene is TRBJ1-1, the V gene TRBV28; the D gene is possibly TRBD1 (6 bases). Germline values: CDR1 MDHEN, CDR2 SYDVKM. V gave up 5 bases and J gave up 5 bases, with 15 bases separating them. CDR3 length: 14 residues. DNA for the CDR3: TGTGCCAGCAGTATCGAACAGGGCAATACTGAAGCTTTCTTT. This codes for CASSIEQGNTEAFF. The full variable domain, with the rest looked up from reference TRBV28 and TRBJ1-1, is DVKVTQSSRYLVKRTGEKVFLECVQDMDHENMFWYRQDPGLGLRLIYFSYDVKMKEKGDIPEGYSVSREKKERFSLILESASTNQTSMYLCASSIEQGNTEAFFGQGTRLTVV.

This clone was seen only a few times. V usage is TRBV5-4 and J usage is TRBJ2-5, with D tentatively TRBD1 (6 bases). Trimming left V 5 bases short and J 1 base short, with 9 bases between. Germline V lookup: CDR1 SGHNT, CDR2 YYREEE (reference sequence). This CDR3 has 13 residues. For the CDR3, the DNA is TGTGCCAGCAGACAGGGAACCCAAGAGACCCAGTACTTC. This gives the protein CASRQGTQETQYF.

In this sample, this clone turned up a few times. The chain joins TRBV29-1 to TRBJ1-1; D not resolved. The germline gives CDR1 SQVTM, CDR2 ANQGSEA. V dropped 4 bases and J dropped 0 bases, with 9 bases sitting between them. The CDR3 totals 13 residues. The CDR3 protein is CSVGTRMNTEAFF. CDR3 sequence (DNA): TGCAGCGTTGGAACGAGAATGAACACTGAAGCTTTCTTT.

The table lists this clone with a few counts. The rearrangement uses TRBV4-3 and TRBJ1-4; D uncertain. V was pared by 1 base and J by 7 bases, with 16 bases between. Germline-derived CDR1 and CDR2 are LGHNA and YSLEER. CDR3 length: 16 residues. The CDR3 reads CASSQGGGGFGEKLFF. The CDR3, as DNA: TGCGCCAGCAGCCAAGGAGGTGGTGGGTTCGGTGAAAAACTGTTTTTT.

This clone has a handful of counts. The rearrangement uses TRBV9 and TRBJ2-1; TRBD1 aligns across 8 bases. The germline CDR1 and CDR2 sequences are SGDLS and YYNGEE. With 4 bases clipped from V and 8 bases from J, the junction kept 8 bases outside the gene matches. The length of the CDR3 is 14 residues. CDR3 sequence (DNA): TGTGCCAGCAGCCCCGACAGGGGTTGGCATGAGCAGTTCTTC. Encoded protein: CASSPDRGWHEQFF.

The rearrangement links TRBV5-1 to TRBJ2-1; tentatively, D is TRBD1 (6 bases). Germline V gene sequence: CDR1 SGHRS, CDR2 YFSETQ. V was pared by 4 bases and J by 7 bases, with 12 bases between. This CDR3 spans 13 amino acids. The CDR3 reads CASSIGTPNEQFF. The CDR3 bases are TGCGCCAGCAGCATCGGGACACCGAATGAGCAGTTCTTC.

This clone showed up just a few times. The rearrangement links TRBV4-3 to TRBJ2-3; 7 bases agree with TRBD1. Looked up from germline, CDR1 is LGHNA and CDR2 is YSLEER. V lost 0 bases and J lost 6; bases outside the gene matches: 3. CDR3 length: 14 residues. CDR3 DNA: TGCGCCAGCAGCCAAGATGCGGACAGGGATACGCAGTATTTT. It encodes CASSQDADRDTQYF.

The chain has TRBV29-1 and TRBJ1-4; D unresolved. CDR3 length: 15 amino acids. The germline gives CDR1 SQVTM, CDR2 ANQGSEA. Trimming removed 4 bases at V and 2 bases at J, with 14 bases between. CDR3 DNA: TGCAGCGTTGCGGCGGGCCTGACGACTAATGAAAAACTGTTTTTT. It encodes CSVAAGLTTNEKLFF.